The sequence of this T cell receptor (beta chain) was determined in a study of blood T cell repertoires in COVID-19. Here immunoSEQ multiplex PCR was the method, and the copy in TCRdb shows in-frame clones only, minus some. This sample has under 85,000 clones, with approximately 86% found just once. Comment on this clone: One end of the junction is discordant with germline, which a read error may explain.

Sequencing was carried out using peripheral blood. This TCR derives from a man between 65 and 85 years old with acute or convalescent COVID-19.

CDR3 in amino acids: CASSTDSDNSPLHF. The CDR3 nucleotides are TGTGCCAGCAGCACGGACTCCGATAATTCACCCCTCCACTTT. The chain couples TRBV7-9 to TRBJ1-6, with D unclear. CDR3 length equals 14 residues. The germline V gene has CDR1 SEHNR and CDR2 FQNEAQ (reference sequence). The full variable domain, with the rest looked up from reference TRBV7-9 and TRBJ1-6, is DTGVSQNPRHKITKRGQNVTFRCDPISEHNRLYWYRQTLGQGPEFLTYFQNEAQLEKSRLLSDRFSAERPKGSFSTLEIQRTEQGDSAMYLCASSTDSDNSPLHFGNGTRLTVT.